This T cell receptor (beta chain) originates from a study of blood T cell repertoires in COVID-19. TCRdb's copy holds only in-frame clones and misses some; the assay was immunoSEQ multiplex PCR. The data hold approximately 500,000 clones, with approximately 92% observed a single time. Per germline, CDR1 MNHEY and CDR2 SVGAGI. The CDR3 runs to 14 residues. The V and J ends lost 6 bases and 8 bases, in that order; junction bases with no gene match: 11. The receptor was derived from a man aged 18 to 35 with COVID-19, enrolled during active disease. This sequence joins TRBV6-5 and TRBJ1-2; the match to TRBD1 covers 8 bases. Sequenced material: peripheral blood. The CDR3 region has the DNA TGTGCCAGCAGGGGGCAGGGGGCTTTTACGGGCTACACCTTC. Residues: CASRGQGAFTGYTF.